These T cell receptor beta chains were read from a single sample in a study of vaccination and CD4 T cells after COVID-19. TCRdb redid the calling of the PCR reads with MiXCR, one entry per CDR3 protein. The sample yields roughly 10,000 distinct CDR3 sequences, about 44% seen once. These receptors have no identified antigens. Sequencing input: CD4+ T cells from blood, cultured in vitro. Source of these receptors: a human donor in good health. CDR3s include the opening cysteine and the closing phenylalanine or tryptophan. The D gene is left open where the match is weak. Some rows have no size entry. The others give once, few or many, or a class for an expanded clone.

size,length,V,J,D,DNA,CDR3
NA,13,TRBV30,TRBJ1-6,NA,TGTGCCTGGAGGCGGGCAGAGGCTTCACCCCTCCACTTT,CAWRRAEASPLHF
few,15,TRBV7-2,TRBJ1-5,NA,TGTGCCAGCAGCAGGGAGGGCAGGGCAAAACAGCCCCAGCATTTT,CASSREGRAKQPQHF
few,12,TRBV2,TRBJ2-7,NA,TGTGCCAGCAGGGCGGAGAATTACGAGCAGTACTTC,CASRAENYEQYF
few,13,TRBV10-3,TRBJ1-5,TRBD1,TGTGCCATCGCCGACAGGGCCGGTCAGCCCCAGCATTTT,CAIADRAGQPQHF
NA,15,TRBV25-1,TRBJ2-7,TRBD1,TGTGCCAGCAGTGACCCGGGACAGTCCTCCTACGAGCAGTACTTC,CASSDPGQSSYEQYF
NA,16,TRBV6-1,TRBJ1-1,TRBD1,TGTGCCAGCAGCCACCAGACCGGGACAGTTAAATCTGAAGCTTTCTTT,CASSHQTGTVKSEAFF
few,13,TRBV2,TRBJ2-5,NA,TGTGCCAGCAGAAACGTGGGGGGAGAGACCCAGTACTTC,CASRNVGGETQYF
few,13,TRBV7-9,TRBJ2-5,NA,TGTGCCAGCAGCATAGCTGGTCAAGAGACCCAGTACTTC,CASSIAGQETQYF
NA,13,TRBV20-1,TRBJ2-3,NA,TGCAGTGCTAGACCGGGTGGGACAGATACGCAGTATTTT,CSARPGGTDTQYF
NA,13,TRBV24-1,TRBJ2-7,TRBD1,TGTGCCACCAGTGGCTACCAGGGGGCCGAGCAGTACTTC,CATSGYQGAEQYF
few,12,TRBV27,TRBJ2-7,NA,TGTGCCAGCAAAGGACGATCCTACGAGCAGTACTTC,CASKGRSYEQYF
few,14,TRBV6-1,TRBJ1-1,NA,TGTGCCAGCAGTATGACACCCGGGGGGTCTGAAGCTTTCTTT,CASSMTPGGSEAFF
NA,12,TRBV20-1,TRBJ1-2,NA,TGCAGTGCTAGAGGTAGCATCTATGGCTACACCTTC,CSARGSIYGYTF
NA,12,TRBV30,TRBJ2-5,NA,TGTGCCTGGAGTGTAGGGAGAGAGACCCAGTACTTC,CAWSVGRETQYF
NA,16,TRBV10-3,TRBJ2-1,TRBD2,TGTGCCATCAGGGACAGGACTAGCGGGAACGGAAATGAGCAGTTCTTC,CAIRDRTSGNGNEQFF
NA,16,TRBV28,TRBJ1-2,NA,TGTGCCAGCAGTCTCATTCCAGGGGCTCCTAACTATGGCTACACCTTC,CASSLIPGAPNYGYTF
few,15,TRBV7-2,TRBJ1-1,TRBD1,TGTGCCAGCAGCTTGAGGACAGGGGTGAACACTGAAGCTTTCTTT,CASSLRTGVNTEAFF
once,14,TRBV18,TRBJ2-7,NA,TGTGCCAGCCTCAGCGGCATGAGCTCCTACGAGCAGTACTTC,CASLSGMSSYEQYF
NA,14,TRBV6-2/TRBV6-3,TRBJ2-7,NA,TGTGCCAGCAGGGAACCCTCAGTCCCATACGAGCAGTACTTC,CASREPSVPYEQYF
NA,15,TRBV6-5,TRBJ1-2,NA,TGTGCCAGCAGTTACTCAGGGCCTCCTAACTATGGCTACACCTTC,CASSYSGPPNYGYTF
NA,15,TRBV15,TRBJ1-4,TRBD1,TGTGCCACCAGCAGAGATCTCCAGGGGGCAGAAAAACTGTTTTTT,CATSRDLQGAEKLFF
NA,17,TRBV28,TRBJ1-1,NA,TGTGCCAGCACCGAGGCCCTCCAGGGGCCCTGGAACACTGAAGCTTTCTTT,CASTEALQGPWNTEAFF
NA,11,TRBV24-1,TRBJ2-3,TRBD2,TGTGCCACCGAGGGCGGGGGAACGCAGTATTTT,CATEGGGTQYF
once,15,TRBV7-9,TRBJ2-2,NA,TGTGCCAGCATCCCGGGGGGCTTGGACACCGGGGAGCTGTTTTTT,CASIPGGLDTGELFF
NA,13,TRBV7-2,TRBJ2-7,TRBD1,TGTGCCAGCAGCTTCGACAGGGGCTACGAGCAGTACTTC,CASSFDRGYEQYF
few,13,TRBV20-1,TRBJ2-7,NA,TGCAGTGCCAGAAAACACACAGGGACCGAGCAGTACTTC,CSARKHTGTEQYF
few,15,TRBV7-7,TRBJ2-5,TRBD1,TGTGCTAGCAGCTTAGGTACAGGGGTAATGGAGACCCAGTACTTC,CASSLGTGVMETQYF
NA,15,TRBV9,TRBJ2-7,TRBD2,TGTGCCAGCAGCGTAACGACTAGCGGGAGGTACGAGCAGTACTTC,CASSVTTSGRYEQYF
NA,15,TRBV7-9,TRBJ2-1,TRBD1,TGTGCCAGCAGCTTGGTCAGGGGGCCACTCAATGAGCAGTTCTTC,CASSLVRGPLNEQFF
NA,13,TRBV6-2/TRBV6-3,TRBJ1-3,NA,TGTGCCAGCAGTTATACCTCTGGAAACACCATATATTTT,CASSYTSGNTIYF
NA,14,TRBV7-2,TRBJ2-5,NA,TGTGCCAGCACCACCCCCGGACCAGACAAGACCCAGTACTTC,CASTTPGPDKTQYF
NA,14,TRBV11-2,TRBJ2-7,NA,TGTGCCAGCAGCCCCGAAAGAGGGAATTACGAGCAGTACTTC,CASSPERGNYEQYF
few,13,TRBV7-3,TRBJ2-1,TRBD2,TGTGCCAGCAGCTTAACGACTAGCGGTGAGCAGTTCTTC,CASSLTTSGEQFF
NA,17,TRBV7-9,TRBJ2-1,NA,TGTGCCAGCAGCTTAGCGTCCCGGACTTTCAAATACAATGAGCAGTTCTTC,CASSLASRTFKYNEQFF
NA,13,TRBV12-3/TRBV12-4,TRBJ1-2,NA,TGTGCCAGCACCCGGGAGCGTAACTATGGCTACACCTTC,CASTRERNYGYTF
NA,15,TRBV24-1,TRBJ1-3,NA,TGTGCCACCAGTGACCCTAGAACCTCTGGAAACACCATATATTTT,CATSDPRTSGNTIYF
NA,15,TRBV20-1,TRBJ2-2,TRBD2,TGCAGTGCTAGGATGGGACTAGGAATGGCCGGGGAGCTGTTTTTT,CSARMGLGMAGELFF
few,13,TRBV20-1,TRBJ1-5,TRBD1,TGCAGTGCTAGAGAACAGGGGAATCAGCCCCAGCATTTT,CSAREQGNQPQHF
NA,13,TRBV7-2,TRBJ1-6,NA,TGTGCCAGCAGCTTAGATCTGGATTCACCCCTCCACTTT,CASSLDLDSPLHF
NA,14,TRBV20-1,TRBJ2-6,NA,TGCAGTGCTAGACTTCCCAACGGGGCCAACGTCCTGACTTTC,CSARLPNGANVLTF
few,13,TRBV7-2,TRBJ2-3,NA,TGTGCCAGCAGCTTGACAGGCGCAGATACGCAGTATTTT,CASSLTGADTQYF
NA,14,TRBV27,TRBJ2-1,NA,TGTGCCAGCAGTTCACCCGACAGTTACAATGAGCAGTTCTTC,CASSSPDSYNEQFF
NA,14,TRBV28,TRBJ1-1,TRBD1,TGTGCCAGCAGAATACAGGGGGCGAACACTGAAGCTTTCTTT,CASRIQGANTEAFF
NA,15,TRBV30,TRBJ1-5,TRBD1,TGTGCCTGGAGTGCTTACAGGGGGAGCAATCAGCCCCAGCATTTT,CAWSAYRGSNQPQHF
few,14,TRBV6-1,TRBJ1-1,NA,TGTGCCAGCACTCAGACAGCGATGAACACTGAAGCTTTCTTT,CASTQTAMNTEAFF
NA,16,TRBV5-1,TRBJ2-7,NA,TGCGCCAGCAGCTTAAATGCGGATCACAGCTCCTACGAGCAGTACTTC,CASSLNADHSSYEQYF
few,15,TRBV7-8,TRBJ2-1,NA,TGTGCCAGCAGCTTACTAGCCCTTGGGGACGGTGAGCAGTTCTTC,CASSLLALGDGEQFF
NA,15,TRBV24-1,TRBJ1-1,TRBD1,TGTGCCACCAGTGATGCCCGGACAGGGGTCGGTGAAGCTTTCTTT,CATSDARTGVGEAFF
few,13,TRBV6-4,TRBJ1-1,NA,TGTGCCAGCAGTGTCGGGACGGGGACTGAAGCTTTCTTT,CASSVGTGTEAFF
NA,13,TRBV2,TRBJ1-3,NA,TGTGCCAGCAGTGCAAGGGGAAGAAACACCATATATTTT,CASSARGRNTIYF
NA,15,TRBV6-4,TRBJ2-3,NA,TGTGCCAGCAGCTCCTTGGGGTCTAGCACAGATACGCAGTATTTT,CASSSLGSSTDTQYF
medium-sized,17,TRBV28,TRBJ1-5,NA,TGTGCCAGCAGCCGCAGGAAGGGCCCTTATAGCAATCAGCCCCAGCATTTT,CASSRRKGPYSNQPQHF
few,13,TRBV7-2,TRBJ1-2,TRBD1,TGTGCCAGCAGCTACCGGGACAGTATCGGCTACACCTTC,CASSYRDSIGYTF
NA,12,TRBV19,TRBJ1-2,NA,TGTGCCAGTAGTAGCCAGAACTATGGCTACACCTTC,CASSSQNYGYTF
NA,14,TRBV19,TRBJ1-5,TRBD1,TGTGCCAGTACCCCGGGACAGGGTAGTCAGCCCCAGCATTTT,CASTPGQGSQPQHF
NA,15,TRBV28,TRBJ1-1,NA,TGTGCCAGCAGTTTATCGGGACTGGGGGACACTGAAGCTTTCTTT,CASSLSGLGDTEAFF
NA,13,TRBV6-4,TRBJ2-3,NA,TGTGCCAGCAGTGGCGCGGAGGCAGATACGCAGTATTTT,CASSGAEADTQYF